The 8 T cell receptor beta chains reported below all come from one sample, sequenced in a study of human T cells and chemical hapten exposure. The time point is: patch test 3, about 24 weeks after DPC sensitization. This sample's treatment: therapeutic diphenylcyclopropenone sensitization with weekly scalp DPC. TCRdb re-called the RACE reads with MiXCR, one entry per CDR3 protein. The top ten clones hold over 9% of a sample with just over 95,000 distinct CDR3 sequences, 27% of them seen once. The material sequenced was whole blood, taken in connection with sensitization to the hapten diphenylcyclopropenone (DPC). The receptors stem from a man aged 35 to 55 with alopecia areata. Some clones in this sample may be carry-over from other donors' samples.

The J gene is TRBJ1-3, the V gene TRBV7-9, with a possible D match to TRBD1 (5 bases). CDR1 is SEHNR, CDR2 FQNEAQ, per germline (reference sequence). The CDR3 runs 15 residues. V dropped 1 base and J dropped 4 bases, with 11 bases sitting between them. CDR3 residues: CASSLVGAAGNTIYF. The CDR3 coding sequence is TGTGCCAGCAGCTTAGTTGGGGCGGCAGGAAACACCATATATTTT.

The V and J genes are TRBV20-1 and TRBJ2-3, with unresolved D. The CDR3 totals 14 residues. V lost 3 bases, J lost 2 bases, and 12 bases lay in between. The germline CDR1 and CDR2 sequences are DFQATT and SNEGSKA (reference sequence). CDR3 sequence: CSASGQLTTDTQYF. The CDR3 bases are TGCAGTGCTAGTGGGCAGCTGACCACAGATACGCAGTATTTT.

This clonotype appeared a few times. The chain recombines TRBV11-2 with TRBJ2-1; D uncertain. Trimming removed 5 bases at V and 7 bases at J, with 9 bases between. The CDR3 is made up of 12 amino acids. The V gene's germline CDR1 is SGHAT and CDR2 FQNNGV. The CDR3 DNA follows: TGTGCCAGCAGCCCCTTGAGGAATGAGCAGTTCTTC. The encoded protein is CASSPLRNEQFF.

This clonotype came up a few times. CDR3 nucleotides: TGTGCCAGCAGTCCACGGGAGGGCACAGATACGCAGTATTTT. Translated: CASSPREGTDTQYF. The J gene is TRBJ2-3, the V gene TRBV14; TRBD2 agrees at 7 bases. Germline trimming cut 6 bases from V and 1 base from J; bases unmatched to any gene: 4. Germline assignment: CDR1 SGHDN and CDR2 FVKESK. The CDR3 contains 14 residues.

CDR3 region: CASSLFIGGGQMNTEAFF. As DNA, the CDR3 is TGTGCCAGCAGTTTGTTCATCGGGGGGGGGCAAATGAACACTGAAGCTTTCTTT. V usage is TRBV12-3 or TRBV12-4 and J usage is TRBJ1-1; TRBD1 might be the D (6 bases). Deletions cut 3 bases from V and 0 bases from J, with 20 bases between. This CDR3 has 18 amino acids.

The V call is TRBV14, the J call TRBJ1-1, with D possibly TRBD1 on 6 matching bases. Germline values: CDR1 SGHDN, CDR2 FVKESK. Trimming cost V 1 base and J 4 bases, with 13 bases left between them. This CDR3 is built from 15 residues. The chain's CDR3 is CASSQVVGAVTEAFF. CDR3 in DNA: TGTGCCAGCAGCCAAGTGGTGGGGGCGGTCACTGAAGCTTTCTTT.

This chain links TRBV29-1 with TRBJ2-1; 8 bases fit TRBD1. With V trimmed by 8 bases and J by 7 bases, 13 bases remained unmatched. This CDR3 is 14 amino acids long. Germline lookup yields CDR1 SQVTM and CDR2 ANQGSEA. CDR3 sequence: CSHHRQGSVNEQFF. CDR3 DNA sequence: TGCAGCCACCACAGACAGGGGTCGGTAAATGAGCAGTTCTTC.

This clonotype turned up a few times. CDR3 nucleotide sequence: TGTGCCAGCAGTCGACGGACTAATGAAAAACTGTTTTTT. Protein: CASSRRTNEKLFF. This chain joins TRBV28 and TRBJ1-4; D uncertain. This CDR3 region has 13 residues. V was cut by 5 bases and J by 2 bases, with 6 bases left in between. Germline values: CDR1 MDHEN, CDR2 SYDVKM.